Below are 10 T cell receptor beta chains sequenced from a single sample in a study of monozygotic twins with inflammatory bowel disease. TCRdb re-called the 5' RACE reads and catalogs CDR3 proteins one per entry, DNA excluded. The sample spans fewer than 550,000 distinct CDR3 sequences; the ten largest clones claim about 2.6%. Sequencing was performed on blood. The receptors derive from a human donor with ulcerative colitis or Crohn's disease, or a healthy co-twin of an affected twin (not recorded which).

This chain connects TRBV28 to TRBJ2-1. This CDR3 contains 12 residues. Germline V gene lookup returns CDR1 MDHEN and CDR2 SYDVKM. The CDR3 loop is CASSFGLNEQFF.

The chain is built from TRBV7-3 and TRBJ1-1. The germline gives CDR1 SGHTA, CDR2 FQGTGA. CDR3 length equals 13 residues. CDR3 sequence reads: CASSHNGDTEAFF.

The chain has TRBV7-2 and TRBJ2-5; the TCRdb D gene call, TRBD1, has no DNA to confirm it. The CDR3 has 15 amino acids. CDR1 and CDR2 from the germline V gene are SGHTA and FQGNSA. The CDR3 sequence is CASSFGQGYQETQYF.

The chain employs TRBV24-1 and TRBJ2-3; TCRdb's D call, TRBD1, is unchecked because there is no DNA. Germline assignment: CDR1 KGHDR and CDR2 SFDVKD. The CDR3 length is 17 residues. The CDR3 loop reads CATSDPNPGQHTYTQYF.

The genes are TRBV19 and TRBJ2-5. Germline CDR1 and CDR2: LNHDA and SQIVND (reference sequence). The CDR3 spans 14 residues. This CDR3 is CASSTRRTQETQYF. The whole variable domain, filled in from reference TRBV19 and TRBJ2-5, reads DGGITQSPKYLFRKEGQNVTLSCEQNLNHDAMYWYRQDPGQGLRLIYYSQIVNDFQKGDIAEGYSVSREKKESFPLTVTSAQKNPTAFYLCASSTRRTQETQYFGPGTRLLVL.

The CDR3 loop reads CASSPLPGTEAFF. The gene calls are TRBV9 and TRBJ1-1. CDR3 size: 13 residues. The germline V gene has CDR1 SGDLS and CDR2 YYNGEE.

J is TRBJ2-4 and V is TRBV3-1; lacking DNA, the TRBD1 call made by TCRdb goes unchecked. There are 11 residues in the CDR3. Germline CDR1 LGHDT, CDR2 YNNKEL (reference sequence). CDR3 in amino acids: CASSQEGRPYF.

The chain combines TRBV6-5 with TRBJ2-2; TCRdb designates TRBD2, a call that cannot be tested without DNA. The CDR3 totals 15 residues. Per germline, CDR1 MNHEY and CDR2 SVGAGI. The CDR3 region is CASSYSGLSTGELFF.

The rearrangement joins TRBV7-6 to TRBJ1-6; TCRdb gives TRBD1 as the D gene, but with no DNA this cannot be confirmed. Germline V gene data show CDR1 as SGHVS and CDR2 as FNYEAQ. CDR3 length equals 14 residues. This CDR3 reads CASSLGQGHSPLHF.

The chain has TRBV7-2 and TRBJ1-5. Germline CDR1 reads SGHTA; CDR2 reads FQGNSA. This CDR3 region has 14 residues. The CDR3 protein is CASSLSRDNQPQHF. The whole variable domain, remainder taken from reference TRBV7-2 and TRBJ1-5, is GAGVSQSPSNKVTEKGKDVELRCDPISGHTALYWYRQSLGQGLEFLIYFQGNSAPDKSGLPSDRFSAERTGGSVSTLTIQRTQQEDSAVYLCASSLSRDNQPQHFGDGTRLSIL.